What follows are 20 T cell receptor beta chains derived from one specimen sequenced in a study of T-cell memory formation after mild COVID-19. TCRdb ran MiXCR on the 5' RACE reads and lists one entry per CDR3 protein. The profile shows roughly 300,000 distinct CDR3 sequences, 12% to 15% of them singletons. The sequencing sample was made of PBMCs or a T cell subset sorted from them (not recorded which). These receptors all stem from a man aged 18 to 29 who had mild COVID-19 (a few samples of this study predate the infection). Cell type and time point are not known.

This chain joins TRBV7-9 and TRBJ2-7; no clear D. This CDR3 has 11 residues. V was cut by 3 bases and J by 2 bases, with 2 bases left in between. Germline-derived CDR1 and CDR2 are SEHNR and FQNEAQ (reference sequence). The CDR3 region is CASSFTYEQYF. The DNA of the CDR3 is TGTGCCAGCAGCTTTACCTACGAGCAGTACTTC.

This clonotype was detected only a few times. The V call is TRBV9, the J call TRBJ2-2; 7 bases are a match to TRBD1. Germline V gene data show CDR1 as SGDLS and CDR2 as YYNGEE. The length of the CDR3 is 16 residues. With 0 bases clipped from V and 4 bases from J, the junction kept 6 bases outside the gene matches. The CDR3 DNA is TGTGCCAGCAGCGTAGGAGACAGGGTGGTCACCGGGGAGCTGTTTTTT. Protein sequence: CASSVGDRVVTGELFF.

The chain carries TRBV4-1 and TRBJ2-7; a possible D gene is TRBD1 (6 bases). The CDR3 is made up of 14 amino acids. Germline CDR1 is MGHRA and CDR2 is YSYEKL. Trimming took off 3 bases at V and 6 bases at J, with 15 bases between the two ends. Written as DNA, the CDR3 is TGCGCCAGCAGCCACGTCGGGGAACAGGGCGAGCAGTACGTC. Protein product: CASSHVGEQGEQYV.

The rearrangement links TRBV5-1 to TRBJ1-5; tentatively, D is TRBD1 (6 bases). CDR1 and CDR2 (germline): SGHRS, YFSETQ. The CDR3 covers 13 residues. The germline V and J ends were trimmed by 10 bases and 0 bases, with 11 bases remaining between them. CDR3 sequence (DNA): TGCGCCGGGGGGGGCAGTAGCAATCAGCCCCAGCATTTT. Residues: CAGGGSSNQPQHF.

V is TRBV5-1 and J is TRBJ1-2; TRBD1 matches 7 bases. Germline V gives CDR1 SGHRS, CDR2 YFSETQ. V lost 4 bases and J lost 1; bases outside the gene matches: 10. The CDR3 contains 16 residues. In DNA form, the CDR3 reads TGCGCCAGCAGCGCCCTCGGGACAGCCTTTAACTATGGCTACACCTTC. Translating it yields CASSALGTAFNYGYTF.

The chain carries TRBV28 and TRBJ2-7; the D call may be TRBD1 or TRBD2 (5 bases each). Per the germline V gene, CDR1 is MDHEN and CDR2 is SYDVKM. V lost 3 bases, J lost 2 bases, and 14 bases lay in between. There are 15 residues in the CDR3. The CDR3 DNA is TGTGCCAGCAGTTTCATTGGGACCGATCCCTACGAGCAGTACGTC. This encodes CASSFIGTDPYEQYV.

This clonotype has more than one count but fewer than ten. The CDR3 sequence is CASSQAPQGTQYF. The DNA of the CDR3 is TGTGCCAGCAGCCAAGCGCCACAGGGTACGCAGTATTTT. The chain is built from TRBV3-1 and TRBJ2-3; D is possibly TRBD1 (6 bases). The length of the CDR3 is 13 residues. Germline CDR1 reads LGHDT; CDR2 reads YNNKEL (reference sequence). Trimming stripped 1 base from V and 8 bases from J, with 10 bases between.

This rearrangement joins TRBV28 to TRBJ2-5, with D perhaps TRBD2 (5 bases). CDR1 MDHEN and CDR2 SYDVKM come from the germline V gene. The CDR3 length is 13 residues. V lost 8 bases to trimming and J lost 5 bases, with 15 bases between them. The CDR3 loop reads CASAKRVFETQYF. The CDR3 DNA is TGTGCCAGCGCTAAGAGGGTGTTTGAGACCCAGTACTTC.

V is TRBV6-6 and J is TRBJ2-7, with 8 nucleotides matching TRBD1. This CDR3 is built from 15 residues. The V gene end was trimmed by 2 bases and the J gene end by 3 bases; junction bases not matched to a gene: 6. The V gene's germline CDR1 is MNHNY and CDR2 SVGAGI (reference sequence). The DNA for the CDR3 is TGTGCCAGCAGTTACCTTTTGGACAGGGACTACGAGCAGTACTTC. Its translation: CASSYLLDRDYEQYF.

This clonotype has just a few counts. This sequence joins TRBV4-3 and TRBJ1-6; D unresolved. CDR3 length: 14 residues. CDR1 and CDR2 from the germline V gene are LGHNA and YSLEER. V shed 2 bases and J shed 9 bases, with 11 bases lying between them. The CDR3 spells CASSQLGVGSPLHF. CDR3 DNA sequence: TGCGCCAGCAGCCAACTGGGCGTGGGTTCACCCCTCCACTTT.

This clonotype has just a few counts. The chain has TRBV7-8 and TRBJ1-2; the match to TRBD1 covers 8 bases. Germline trimming cut 5 bases from V and 2 bases from J; bases unmatched to any gene: 4. This CDR3 has 14 residues. Germline lookup yields CDR1 SGHVS and CDR2 FQNEAQ. Written as DNA, the CDR3 is TGTGCCAGCAGCGAAACAGGGGGAAACTATGGCTACACCTTC. As protein: CASSETGGNYGYTF. The full variable domain, rest sourced from reference TRBV7-8 and TRBJ1-2, is GAGVSQSPRYKVAKRGQDVALRCDPISGHVSLFWYQQALGQGPEFLTYFQNEAQLDKSGLPSDRFFAERPEGSVSTLKIQRTQQEDSAVYLCASSETGGNYGYTFGSGTRLTVV.

In this sample, this clonotype turned up many times. V usage is TRBV4-3 and J usage is TRBJ1-4; no clear D gene. The CDR3 is 13 amino acids. Germline-derived CDR1 and CDR2 are LGHNA and YSLEER. Deletions cut 0 bases from V and 6 bases from J, with 5 bases between. This CDR3 reads CASSQDTHEKLFF. CDR3 sequence (DNA): TGCGCCAGCAGCCAAGATACCCATGAAAAACTGTTTTTT.

This chain joins TRBV4-1 and TRBJ2-5, with no clear D. This CDR3 is built from 14 residues. Germline values: CDR1 MGHRA, CDR2 YSYEKL. Trimming took off 1 base at V and 0 bases at J, with 6 bases between the two ends. The CDR3 coding sequence is TGCGCCAGCAGCCAAGTTCCCTACCAAGAGACCCAGTACTTC. It translates to CASSQVPYQETQYF.

CDR3 DNA: TGTGCCAGCAGTGAGAGGGGGACAGGGGTGAACGAGCAGTACTTC. It specifies CASSERGTGVNEQYF. This chain connects TRBV2 to TRBJ2-7; 10 bases align to TRBD1. From germline, CDR1 is SNHLY and CDR2 FYNNEI. J lost 5 bases, V lost 3 bases, and 7 bases had no gene match. This CDR3 spans 15 amino acids.

This clonotype was seen more than once but under ten times. For the CDR3, the DNA is TGCGCCAGCAGCTTGGATAGCGGGGGTTCAAGCTCCTACAATGAGCAGTTCTTC. It translates to CASSLDSGGSSSYNEQFF. The chain is built from TRBV5-1 and TRBJ2-1; TRBD2 agrees at 9 bases. From germline, CDR1 is SGHRS and CDR2 YFSETQ. This CDR3 contains 18 residues. V lost 0 bases, J lost 0 bases, and 7 bases stayed unmatched.

This clonotype was observed a few times. The chain has TRBV20-1 and TRBJ1-1; weak D call: TRBD1 (5 bases). Between the trimmed V and J ends, which lost 6 bases and 7 bases, there was a span of 18 bases. The CDR3 runs to 13 residues. Germline V gene lookup returns CDR1 DFQATT and CDR2 SNEGSKA (reference sequence). The CDR3 bases are TGCAGTGCGCGACAGTTTCTGCGACGTGAAGCTTTCTTT. It codes for CSARQFLRREAFF.

V and J are TRBV5-1 and TRBJ1-6; TRBD1 matches at 10 bases. The CDR3 contains 17 residues. CDR1 is SGHRS and CDR2 is YFSETQ in the germline V gene. Losses at the gene ends were 4 bases for V and 4 bases for J; bases not matched to a gene: 8. The CDR3 DNA reads as TGCGCCAGCAGCCTCGACAGGGGGCGCAGGTATAATTCACCCCTCCACTTT. It translates to CASSLDRGRRYNSPLHF.

The J gene is TRBJ2-3, the V gene TRBV3-1, with D uncertain. The V gene's germline CDR1 is LGHDT and CDR2 YNNKEL (reference sequence). The CDR3 consists of 14 residues. V lost 1 base and J 2 bases, leaving 7 bases between the germline ends. CDR3 in DNA: TGTGCCAGCAGCCAAGGGCTGGTCACAGATACGCAGTATTTT. Protein product: CASSQGLVTDTQYF.

This clonotype has more than one count but fewer than ten. The chain combines TRBV3-1 with TRBJ2-5; 7 nucleotides align to TRBD2. This CDR3 has 15 residues. Losses at the gene ends were 5 bases for V and 2 bases for J; bases not matched to a gene: 8. Germline V gene sequence: CDR1 LGHDT, CDR2 YNNKEL (reference sequence). This CDR3 reads CASSDTLAVQETQYF. The CDR3 DNA is TGTGCCAGCAGCGACACTCTAGCGGTACAAGAGACCCAGTACTTC.

Many counts were recorded for this clonotype. The chain uses TRBV7-8 and TRBJ2-3, with 12 bases fitting TRBD2. CDR1 and CDR2 from the germline V gene are SGHVS and FQNEAQ. The J segment lost 6 bases and the V segment lost 4 bases, leaving 8 bases of the junction unmatched. This CDR3 comprises 16 residues. The CDR3 nucleotides are TGTGCCAGCAGCTCTTCTAGCGGGGGGGTAGATGATACGCAGTATTTT. Protein sequence: CASSSSSGGVDDTQYF.